Presented here are 16 T cell receptor beta chains from one specimen sequenced in a study of T cell responses to AZD1222 COVID-19 vaccine. The data were produced by immunoSEQ multiplex PCR, yet TCRdb's version contains in-frame clones alone and is incomplete. The sample shows just under 55,000 clones, 87% of them seen only once. The sequenced sample was peripheral blood, obtained on day 0 of AZD1222 vaccination. The receptors were gathered from an adult in good health.

The V gene is TRBV7-8, the J gene TRBJ1-1; D is uncertain. Germline values: CDR1 SGHVS, CDR2 FQNEAQ. V shed 2 bases and J shed 8 bases, with 12 bases lying between them. The CDR3 length is 13 residues. The chain's CDR3 is CASSLKAPLEAFF. Written as DNA, the CDR3 is TGTGCCAGCAGCTTAAAGGCTCCCCTCGAAGCTTTCTTT.

The chain employs TRBV4-2 and TRBJ1-3; D is unclear. Trimming removed 0 bases at V and 0 bases at J, with 12 bases between. CDR1 LGHNA and CDR2 YNFKEQ come from the germline V gene. There are 17 residues in the CDR3. CDR3 nucleotide sequence: TGTGCCAGCAGCCAAGAGTTGCAGGCTCTCTCTGGAAACACCATATATTTT. It codes for CASSQELQALSGNTIYF.

This clone was seen once. The CDR3 reads CASSSPGGSNYGYTF. The CDR3 DNA reads TGCGCCAGCAGCTCTCCCGGGGGGTCTAACTATGGCTACACCTTC. The V gene is TRBV4-1, the J gene TRBJ1-2, with D possibly matching TRBD1 (5 bases). Trimming cost V 5 bases and J 0 bases, with 13 bases left between them. CDR1 is MGHRA, CDR2 YSYEKL, per germline. The CDR3 is 15 residues long.

The chain is built from TRBV19 and TRBJ1-5, with 7 bases that match TRBD1. The CDR3 is 14 amino acids. The V gene end was trimmed by 7 bases and the J gene end by 5 bases; junction bases not matched to a gene: 8. Per germline, CDR1 LNHDA and CDR2 SQIVND (reference sequence). CDR3 sequence (DNA): TGTGCCAGTAAAAACAGGGGAAGCGATCAGCCCCAGCATTTT. Amino acid sequence: CASKNRGSDQPQHF. The entire variable domain, with the rest obtained from reference TRBV19 and TRBJ1-5, is as follows: DGGITQSPKYLFRKEGQNVTLSCEQNLNHDAMYWYRQDPGQGLRLIYYSQIVNDFQKGDIAEGYSVSREKKESFPLTVTSAQKNPTAFYLCASKNRGSDQPQHFGDGTRLSIL.

V gene TRBV6-1 combines with J gene TRBJ2-7; maybe TRBD2 (6 bases). The V gene's germline CDR1 is MNHNS and CDR2 SASEGT. CDR3 length equals 14 residues. V lost 2 bases to trimming and J lost 3 bases, with 11 bases between them. The CDR3 sequence is CASSEMEGNYEQYF. The CDR3 region has the DNA TGTGCCAGCAGTGAAATGGAGGGCAACTACGAGCAGTACTTC.

This chain links TRBV28 with TRBJ2-5, with TRBD2 as a possible D gene (7 bases). CDR1 is MDHEN, CDR2 SYDVKM, per germline. The CDR3 spans 14 residues. V was clipped by 8 bases and J by 5 bases, with 18 bases between them. CDR3 bases: TGTGCCAGCGGTCCACGGGGGGCGCGGGAGACCCAGTACTTC. Residues: CASGPRGARETQYF. Variable domain in full (rest from reference TRBV28 and TRBJ2-5): DVKVTQSSRYLVKRTGEKVFLECVQDMDHENMFWYRQDPGLGLRLIYFSYDVKMKEKGDIPEGYSVSREKKERFSLILESASTNQTSMYLCASGPRGARETQYFGPGTRLLVL.

V usage is TRBV6-6 and J usage is TRBJ1-5; maybe TRBD1 (5 bases). Deletions cut 7 bases from V and 0 bases from J, with 13 bases between. CDR1 is MNHNY, CDR2 SVGAGI, per germline (reference sequence). The CDR3 loop spans 15 amino acids. CDR3 protein: CASIPGVYSNQPQHF. In nucleotides, the CDR3 is TGTGCCAGCATCCCGGGGGTCTATAGCAATCAGCCCCAGCATTTT.

This clone showed up just a few times. This rearrangement joins TRBV7-2 to TRBJ1-2, with 8 bases aligning to TRBD1. Germline V gene lookup returns CDR1 SGHTA and CDR2 FQGNSA. With V trimmed by 2 bases and J by 4 bases, 6 bases remained unmatched. CDR3 length: 15 residues. The CDR3 DNA reads TGTGCCAGCAGCTTATCAGGGGGCGAAATCTATGGCTACACCTTC. This translates into CASSLSGGEIYGYTF. Looking up the rest from reference TRBV7-2 and TRBJ1-2 gives the full variable domain: GAGVSQSPSNKVTEKGKDVELRCDPISGHTALYWYRQSLGQGLEFLIYFQGNSAPDKSGLPSDRFSAERTGGSVSTLTIQRTQQEDSAVYLCASSLSGGEIYGYTFGSGTRLTVV.

This chain connects TRBV6-2 or TRBV6-3 to TRBJ1-1; D is unresolved. V lost 0 bases and J 5 bases, leaving 10 bases between the germline ends. Looked up from germline, CDR1 is MNHEY and CDR2 is SVGEGT. The CDR3 is 14 residues long. The CDR3 loop is CASSYSPAGTEAFF. The CDR3 DNA follows: TGTGCCAGCAGTTACTCGCCGGCTGGAACTGAAGCTTTCTTT.

This clone has just one count. The V gene is TRBV5-1, the J gene TRBJ2-5, with D perhaps matching TRBD1 or TRBD2 (5 bases each). V was pared by 4 bases and J by 1 base, with 17 bases between. This CDR3 comprises 16 residues. Germline CDR1 is SGHRS and CDR2 is YFSETQ. This CDR3 reads CASSRRVDGGQETQYF. The CDR3 region has the DNA TGCGCCAGCAGCAGAAGAGTGGATGGGGGCCAAGAGACCCAGTACTTC.

The chain combines TRBV18 with TRBJ2-7; no clear D gene. The CDR3 contains 13 residues. V gave up 3 bases and J gave up 2 bases, with 8 bases separating them. Germline loops: CDR1 KGHSH, CDR2 LQKENI. The CDR3 spells CASSPYETYEQYF. The CDR3, as DNA: TGTGCCAGCTCACCGTACGAGACCTACGAGCAGTACTTC.

The rearrangement joins TRBV11-2 to TRBJ1-2, with no clear D. The V end was cut by 2 bases, the J end by 5 bases, with 12 bases between. This CDR3 comprises 14 residues. In germline, CDR1 is SGHAT, CDR2 FQNNGV. CDR3 amino acids: CASSLTAGLYGYTF. The CDR3 DNA reads as TGTGCCAGCAGCTTAACTGCGGGATTATATGGCTACACCTTC.

Here the CDR3 DNA reads TGTGCCATCAGTGAGTTGCGGTCCGGGACTTCTGGGGGCTACACCTTC. It specifies CAISELRSGTSGGYTF. V gene TRBV10-3 combines with J gene TRBJ1-2; maybe TRBD1 (5 bases). V was pared by 1 base and J by 8 bases, with 20 bases between. The CDR3 covers 16 residues. Germline loops: CDR1 ENHRY, CDR2 SYGVKD.

The chain is built from TRBV6-6 and TRBJ2-5; possibly TRBD2 for D (6 bases). The V and J ends lost 8 bases and 0 bases respectively, with 13 bases between them. CDR1 and CDR2 (germline): MNHNY, SVGAGI (reference sequence). This CDR3 has 14 amino acids. In DNA form, the CDR3 reads TGTGCCAGCGCGGGGCAGGGTCACCAAGAGACCCAGTACTTC. Its translation: CASAGQGHQETQYF.

The V gene is TRBV27, the J gene TRBJ2-3, with TRBD1 identical over 10 bases. Germline values: CDR1 MNHEY, CDR2 SMNVEV (reference sequence). The CDR3 has 16 residues. Germline trimming cut 5 bases from V and 2 bases from J; bases unmatched to any gene: 7. The CDR3 loop is CASSPPTGGPTDTQYF. DNA for the CDR3: TGTGCCAGCAGTCCTCCGACAGGGGGCCCCACAGATACGCAGTATTTT.

V and J are TRBV6-1 and TRBJ1-2; D perhaps matches TRBD1 (6 bases). Trimming pared 1 base from V and 7 bases from J, leaving 13 bases between. Looked up from germline, CDR1 is MNHNS and CDR2 is SASEGT. The CDR3 contains 14 residues. The CDR3 spells CASSEVGSRGGYTF. The CDR3 nucleotides read TGTGCCAGCAGTGAAGTGGGTAGCAGGGGTGGCTACACCTTC.